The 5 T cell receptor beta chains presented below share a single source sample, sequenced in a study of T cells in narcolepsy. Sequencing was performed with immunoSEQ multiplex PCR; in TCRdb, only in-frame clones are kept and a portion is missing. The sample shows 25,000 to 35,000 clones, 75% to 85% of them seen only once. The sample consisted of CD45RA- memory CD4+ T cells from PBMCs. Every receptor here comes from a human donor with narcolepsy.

The CDR3, as DNA: TGTGCCAGCAGCTTAGCGTGGACTAGCCACACCGGGGAGCTGTTTTTT. It codes for CASSLAWTSHTGELFF. This rearrangement joins TRBV7-2 to TRBJ2-2; 8 bases are a match to TRBD2. The CDR3 spans 16 residues. Germline CDR1 is SGHTA and CDR2 is FQGNSA. The trim removed 0 bases at V and 3 bases at J, leaving 3 bases unmatched.

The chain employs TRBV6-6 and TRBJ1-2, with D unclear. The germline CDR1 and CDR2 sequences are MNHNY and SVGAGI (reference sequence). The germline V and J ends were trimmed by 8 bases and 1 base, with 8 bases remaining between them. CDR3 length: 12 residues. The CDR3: CASSRHNYGYTF. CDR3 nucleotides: TGTGCCAGCTCGCGGCATAACTATGGCTACACCTTC.

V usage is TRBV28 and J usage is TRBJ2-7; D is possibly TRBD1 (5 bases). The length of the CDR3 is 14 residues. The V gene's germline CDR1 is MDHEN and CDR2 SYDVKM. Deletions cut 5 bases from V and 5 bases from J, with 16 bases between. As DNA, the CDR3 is TGTGCCAGCAGTATACCCGGGCAGGGCCACGAGCAGTACTTC. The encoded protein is CASSIPGQGHEQYF.

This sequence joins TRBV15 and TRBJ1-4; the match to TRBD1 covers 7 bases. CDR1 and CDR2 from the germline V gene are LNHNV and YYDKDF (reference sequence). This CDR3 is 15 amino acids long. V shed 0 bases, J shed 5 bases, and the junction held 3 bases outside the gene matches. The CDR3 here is CATSRDLQGNEKLFF. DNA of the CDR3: TGTGCCACCAGCAGAGATTTACAGGGGAATGAAAAACTGTTTTTT.

The CDR3 loop reads CASSQLGLAGASFYEQYF. The CDR3 region has the DNA TGCGCCAGCAGTCAACTGGGACTAGCGGGAGCGAGTTTCTACGAGCAGTACTTC. The chain couples TRBV4-1 to TRBJ2-7, with 14 bases matching TRBD2. The CDR3 is 18 residues long. V was clipped by 6 bases and J by 3 bases; unmatched bases: 13. The V gene's germline CDR1 is MGHRA and CDR2 YSYEKL.